This T cell receptor (beta chain) was observed in a study of blood T cell repertoires in COVID-19. Data came from immunoSEQ multiplex PCR; TCRdb stores just in-frame clones and leaves some out. Here the sample spans tens of thousands of clones, around 74% being singletons. This clone appeared once. The sequencing input was peripheral blood. The sequence was collected from a man between 65 and 85 years old with acute or convalescent COVID-19.

CDR3 residues: CASRRQGPLAKNIQYF. The CDR3 nucleotides read TGTGCCAGCAGACGCCAGGGTCCCTTAGCCAAAAACATTCAGTACTTC. This chain joins TRBV27 and TRBJ2-4, with a weak D call TRBD1 (5 bases). Between the trimmed V and J ends, which lost 6 bases and 0 bases, there was a span of 15 bases. Germline CDR1 and CDR2: MNHEY and SMNVEV (reference sequence). This CDR3 spans 16 amino acids.